The next 14 T cell receptor beta chains were all read from a single sample in a study of blood T cell repertoires in COVID-19. Clones were read by immunoSEQ multiplex PCR, and TCRdb kept only the in-frame ones, dropping some. This table holds approximately 110,000 clones, approximately 90% found once. Sequencing was performed on peripheral blood. These receptors were obtained from a woman between 50 and 59 years old with acute or convalescent COVID-19.

The chain links TRBV27 to TRBJ1-6; 7 bases are a match to TRBD1. CDR1 is MNHEY, CDR2 SMNVEV, per germline (reference sequence). The CDR3 contains 13 residues. Trimming at V came to 8 bases and at J to 6 bases, leaving 4 bases not matched to a gene. CDR3: CASSSGGNSPLHF. DNA for the CDR3: TGTGCCAGCTCCTCAGGGGGTAATTCACCCCTCCACTTT.

V and J are TRBV3-1 (or the pseudogene TRBV3-2) and TRBJ2-1; weak D call: TRBD2 (6 bases). The CDR3 totals 13 residues. V lost 5 bases to trimming and J lost 5 bases, with 10 bases between them. Per germline, CDR1 LGHDT and CDR2 YNNKEL (reference sequence). CDR3 DNA: TGTGCCAGCAGCTCAGCGGGCGACAATGAGCAGTTCTTC. Its protein product is CASSSAGDNEQFF.

The chain links TRBV5-1 to TRBJ2-3; 7 bases match TRBD1. Trimming cost V 6 bases and J 0 bases; bases outside gene matches: 4. CDR3 size: 14 residues. The germline V gene encodes CDR1 SGHRS and CDR2 YFSETQ. The CDR3 region has the DNA TGCGCCAGCATCCCGGGACAGAGCACAGATACGCAGTATTTT. It translates to CASIPGQSTDTQYF.

The chain has TRBV7-2 and TRBJ2-1, with TRBD2 matching over 10 bases. The CDR3 covers 16 residues. Germline CDR1 is SGHTA and CDR2 is FQGNSA. After removal of 5 bases from V and 2 bases from J, the junction contained 6 bases not matched to a gene. The CDR3 spells CASSDRLAGAYNEQFF. In DNA, the CDR3 is TGTGCCAGCAGCGACAGACTAGCGGGTGCCTACAATGAGCAGTTCTTC.

The chain has TRBV7-9 and TRBJ2-2; 9 positions agree with TRBD1. The V gene's germline CDR1 is SEHNR and CDR2 FQNEAQ (reference sequence). With 1 base clipped from V and 5 bases from J, the junction kept 8 bases outside the gene matches. The CDR3 runs 17 residues. CDR3 loop: CASSLGYGTGKTGELFF. The CDR3 DNA sequence: TGTGCCAGCAGCTTAGGTTACGGGACAGGGAAGACCGGGGAGCTGTTTTTT. Combining the CDR3 with reference TRBV7-9 and TRBJ2-2 gives the whole variable domain DTGVSQNPRHKITKRGQNVTFRCDPISEHNRLYWYRQTLGQGPEFLTYFQNEAQLEKSRLLSDRFSAERPKGSFSTLEIQRTEQGDSAMYLCASSLGYGTGKTGELFFGEGSRLTVL.

CDR3 coding DNA: TGTGCCAGCGGGACTAGCGGGATTTACAATGAGCAGTTCTTC. Its protein product is CASGTSGIYNEQFF. The chain joins TRBV7-3 to TRBJ2-1, with TRBD2 matching 13 bases. In germline, CDR1 is SGHTA, CDR2 FQGTGA. The CDR3 sequence is 14 residues long. The V gene end was trimmed by 8 bases and the J gene end by 4 bases; junction bases not matched to a gene: 2. Full variable domain (rest looked up from reference TRBV7-3 and TRBJ2-1): GAGVSQTPSNKVTEKGKYVELRCDPISGHTALYWYRQSLGQGPEFLIYFQGTGAADDSGLPNDRFFAVRPEGSVSTLKIQRTERGDSAVYLCASGTSGIYNEQFFGPGTRLTVL.

The table lists this clone with a count of one. The chain employs TRBV2 and TRBJ1-2; D is unresolved. The germline V and J ends were trimmed by 6 bases and 8 bases, with 10 bases remaining between them. Looked up from germline, CDR1 is SNHLY and CDR2 is FYNNEI. This CDR3 has 11 residues. In DNA form, the CDR3 reads TGTGCCAGCAGCCGGGGTTCGGGCTACACCTTC. Translated: CASSRGSGYTF.

V and J are TRBV19 and TRBJ1-4; weak D call: TRBD1 (5 bases). CDR1 and CDR2 from the germline V gene are LNHDA and SQIVND (reference sequence). V was cut by 4 bases and J by 5 bases, with 8 bases left in between. This CDR3 has 13 residues. CDR3 loop: CASSTTANEKLFF. In DNA, the CDR3 is TGTGCCAGTAGTACGACAGCGAATGAAAAACTGTTTTTT.

The chain has TRBV4-3 and TRBJ1-2; D unclear. This CDR3 contains 17 residues. Germline V lookup: CDR1 LGHNA, CDR2 YSLEER. The germline V and J ends were trimmed by 0 bases and 4 bases, with 18 bases remaining between them. CDR3 residues: CASSQDVAGNGGYGYTF. As DNA, the CDR3 is TGCGCCAGCAGCCAAGATGTGGCGGGGAACGGAGGCTATGGCTACACCTTC.

The CDR3 nucleotides read TGTGCCAGCAGCGCATTACAGGGGGCGAGCTATGGCTACACCTTC. Translated, it gives CASSALQGASYGYTF. V usage is TRBV7-2 and J usage is TRBJ1-2; 9 bases map to TRBD1. This CDR3 is 15 amino acids long. V was clipped by 5 bases and J by 4 bases; unmatched bases: 8. The germline V gene has CDR1 SGHTA and CDR2 FQGNSA.

The chain combines TRBV28 with TRBJ1-4, with D tentatively TRBD1 (6 bases). This CDR3 is 15 amino acids long. The germline gives CDR1 MDHEN, CDR2 SYDVKM. Deletions cut 5 bases from V and 2 bases from J, with 12 bases between. The CDR3 bases are TGTGCCAGCAGTCCCCTGGGGGCGACTAATGAAAAACTGTTTTTT. This sequence encodes CASSPLGATNEKLFF. Based on the CDR3 plus reference TRBV28 and TRBJ1-4, the full variable domain is DVKVTQSSRYLVKRTGEKVFLECVQDMDHENMFWYRQDPGLGLRLIYFSYDVKMKEKGDIPEGYSVSREKKERFSLILESASTNQTSMYLCASSPLGATNEKLFFGSGTQLSVL.

The V gene is TRBV6-6, the J gene TRBJ1-2; 7 bases fit TRBD1. V shed 7 bases and J 4 bases; nucleotides not matched to a gene: 9. Germline assignment: CDR1 MNHNY and CDR2 SVGAGI (reference sequence). The CDR3 runs to 14 residues. As DNA, the CDR3 is TGTGCCAGCATCCCATCGGGACAGATCTATGGCTACACCTTC. This encodes CASIPSGQIYGYTF.

This clone showed up just a few times. V usage is TRBV3-1 (or the pseudogene TRBV3-2) and J usage is TRBJ1-2, with 10 bases identical to TRBD1. Losses at the gene ends were 3 bases for V and 8 bases for J; bases not matched to a gene: 3. This CDR3 comprises 13 residues. The V gene's germline CDR1 is LGHDT and CDR2 YNNKEL (reference sequence). The CDR3 DNA reads TGTGCCAGCAGCCAGACAGGGGGCTGGGGCTACACCTTC. It translates to CASSQTGGWGYTF.

The chain carries TRBV3-1 (or the pseudogene TRBV3-2) and TRBJ1-6; no clear D gene. The germline V gene has CDR1 LGHDT and CDR2 YNNKEL (reference sequence). The V gene lost 4 bases and the J gene lost 9 bases, with 19 bases spanning the gap. The CDR3 loop spans 16 amino acids. In DNA form, the CDR3 reads TGTGCCAGCAGCCTATTTTTACCGTCTCTAGGTTCACCCCTCCACTTT. As protein: CASSLFLPSLGSPLHF.